The source of this T cell receptor (beta chain) is a study of neurological immune-mediated disorders. Overall study findings and caveats: Expanded clones shared no identical CDR3 amino acid sequences across subjects, which suggested private TCR-beta repertoires in all groups.

The sorted libraries involved the use of under 1.1 million CD4+ or CD8+ T cells. Germline CDR1 reads SEHNR; CDR2 reads FQNEAQ (reference sequence). The ends were cut back, 5 bases at V and 4 bases at J, with 29 bases in the middle. The CDR3 sequence is 19 residues long. With 10-nucleotide random UMIs, 5'RACE was used to make the cDNA. The authors obtained over 200 million TCR-beta sequences from 15-18 subjects per sequencing run. TCRdb independently ran MiXCR on the 5' RACE reads; one entry per CDR3 protein. This sample has under 45,000 distinct CDR3 sequences, with about 15% found just once. This clonotype was detected ten times or more. Antigen specificity is unknown.

This clonotype was sampled from a woman aged 60-75 years with HTLV-1-associated myelopathy (HAM/TSP). The sequencing input was CD4+ T cells from blood. V usage is TRBV7-9 and J usage is TRBJ1-1; D gene unclear. The CDR3 is CASSEPKNQARTGGTEAFF. The CDR3 DNA is TGTGCCAGCAGCGAACCTAAAAATCAAGCTCGAACTGGAGGCACTGAAGCTTTCTTT. The entire variable domain, with the rest obtained from reference TRBV7-9 and TRBJ1-1, is as follows: DTGVSQNPRHKITKRGQNVTFRCDPISEHNRLYWYRQTLGQGPEFLTYFQNEAQLEKSRLLSDRFSAERPKGSFSTLEIQRTEQGDSAMYLCASSEPKNQARTGGTEAFFGQGTRLTVV.